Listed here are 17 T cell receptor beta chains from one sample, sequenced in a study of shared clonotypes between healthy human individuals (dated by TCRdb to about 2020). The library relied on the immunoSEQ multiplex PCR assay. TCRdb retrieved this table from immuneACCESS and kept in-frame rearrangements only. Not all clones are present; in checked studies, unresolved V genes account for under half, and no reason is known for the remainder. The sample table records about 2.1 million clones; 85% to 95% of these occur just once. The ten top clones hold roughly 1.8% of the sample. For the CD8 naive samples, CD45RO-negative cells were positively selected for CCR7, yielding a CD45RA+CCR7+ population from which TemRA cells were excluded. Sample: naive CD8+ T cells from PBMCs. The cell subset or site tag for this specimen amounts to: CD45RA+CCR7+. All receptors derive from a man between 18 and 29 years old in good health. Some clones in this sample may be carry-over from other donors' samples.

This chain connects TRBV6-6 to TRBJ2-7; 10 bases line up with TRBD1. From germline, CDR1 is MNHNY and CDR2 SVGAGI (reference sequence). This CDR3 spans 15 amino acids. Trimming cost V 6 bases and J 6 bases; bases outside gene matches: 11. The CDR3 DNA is TGTGCCAGCAGCCCCATCGGGACAGGGGACGTCGAGCAGTACTTC. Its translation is CASSPIGTGDVEQYF.

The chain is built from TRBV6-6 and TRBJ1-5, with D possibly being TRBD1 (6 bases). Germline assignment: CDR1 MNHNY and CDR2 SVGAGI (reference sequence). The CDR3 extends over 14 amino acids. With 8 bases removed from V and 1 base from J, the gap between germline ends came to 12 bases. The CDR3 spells CASQGFTSNQPQHF. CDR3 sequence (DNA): TGTGCCAGCCAGGGGTTTACGAGCAATCAGCCCCAGCATTTT.

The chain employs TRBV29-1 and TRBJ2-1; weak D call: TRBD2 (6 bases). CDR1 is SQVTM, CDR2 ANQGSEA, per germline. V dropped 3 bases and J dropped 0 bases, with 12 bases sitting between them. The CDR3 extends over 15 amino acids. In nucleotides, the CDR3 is TGCAGCGTTGATGGCGGGGTCAGCTCCTACAATGAGCAGTTCTTC. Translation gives CSVDGGVSSYNEQFF.

CDR3 bases: TGCGCCAGCAGCCAATACCGGGCCCCCTCCCTCTACGAGCAGTACTTC. It specifies CASSQYRAPSLYEQYF. The chain recombines TRBV4-1 with TRBJ2-7, with D unclear. This CDR3 is built from 16 residues. Germline V gives CDR1 MGHRA, CDR2 YSYEKL. V dropped 2 bases and J dropped 3 bases, with 17 bases sitting between them.

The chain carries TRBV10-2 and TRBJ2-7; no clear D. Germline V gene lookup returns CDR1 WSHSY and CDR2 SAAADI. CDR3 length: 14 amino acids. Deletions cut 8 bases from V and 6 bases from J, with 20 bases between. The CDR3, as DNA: TGCGCCAGCCAGAGCCCGGGTTACCGCGGCGAGCAGTACTTC. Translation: CASQSPGYRGEQYF.

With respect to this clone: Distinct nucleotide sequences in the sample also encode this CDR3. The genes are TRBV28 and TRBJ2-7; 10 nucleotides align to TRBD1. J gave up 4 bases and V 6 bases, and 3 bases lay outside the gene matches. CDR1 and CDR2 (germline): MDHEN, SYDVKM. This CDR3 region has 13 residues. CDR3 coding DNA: TGTGCCAGCAGGGGGACAGGGGAGTACGAGCAGTACTTC. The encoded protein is CASRGTGEYEQYF.

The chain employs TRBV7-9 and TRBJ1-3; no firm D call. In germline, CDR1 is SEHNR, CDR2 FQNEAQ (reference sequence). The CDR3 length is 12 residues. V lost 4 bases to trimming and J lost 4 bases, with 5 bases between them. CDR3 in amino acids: CASSSVGNTIYF. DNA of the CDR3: TGTGCCAGCAGCTCCGTCGGAAACACCATATATTTT.

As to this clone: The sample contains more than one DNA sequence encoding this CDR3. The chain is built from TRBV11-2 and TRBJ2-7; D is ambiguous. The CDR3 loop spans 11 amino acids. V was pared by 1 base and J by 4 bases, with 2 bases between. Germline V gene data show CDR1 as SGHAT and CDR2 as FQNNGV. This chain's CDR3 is CASSLVYEQYF. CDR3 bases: TGTGCCAGCAGCTTAGTTTACGAGCAGTACTTC.

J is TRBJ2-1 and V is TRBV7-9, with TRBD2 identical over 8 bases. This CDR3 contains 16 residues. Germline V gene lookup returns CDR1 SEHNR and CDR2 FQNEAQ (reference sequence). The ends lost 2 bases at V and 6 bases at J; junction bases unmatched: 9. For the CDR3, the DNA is TGTGCCAGCAGCTTATTGAAAGGTCGGGAGGGCAATGAGCAGTTCTTC. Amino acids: CASSLLKGREGNEQFF.

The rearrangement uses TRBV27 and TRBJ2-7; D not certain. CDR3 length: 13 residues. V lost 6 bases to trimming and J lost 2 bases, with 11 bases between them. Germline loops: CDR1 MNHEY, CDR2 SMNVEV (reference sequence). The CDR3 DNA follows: TGTGCCAGCAGGTTAGGCGGCACCTACGAGCAGTACTTC. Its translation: CASRLGGTYEQYF.

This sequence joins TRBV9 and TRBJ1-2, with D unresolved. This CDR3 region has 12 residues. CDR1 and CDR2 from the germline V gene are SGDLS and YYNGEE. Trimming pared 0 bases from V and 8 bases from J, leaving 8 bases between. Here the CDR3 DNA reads TGTGCCAGCAGCGTAGGTGGGATGGGCTACACCTTC. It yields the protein CASSVGGMGYTF.

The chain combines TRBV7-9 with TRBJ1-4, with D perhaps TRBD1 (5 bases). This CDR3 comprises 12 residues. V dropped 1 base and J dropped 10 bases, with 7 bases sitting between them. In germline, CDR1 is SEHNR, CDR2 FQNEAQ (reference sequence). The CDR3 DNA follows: TGTGCCAGCAGCTTAGGACAGAGAAAACTGTTTTTT. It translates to CASSLGQRKLFF.

The CDR3 DNA is TGTGCCACCAACGTGTTGGCAGGAGGGTATGGCTACACCTTC. Protein sequence: CATNVLAGGYGYTF. The gene calls are TRBV7-9 and TRBJ1-2; D gene unclear. Trimming took 10 bases from V and 5 from J, leaving 20 bases between them. Germline V CDR1 and CDR2: SEHNR, FQNEAQ (reference sequence). This CDR3 spans 14 amino acids.

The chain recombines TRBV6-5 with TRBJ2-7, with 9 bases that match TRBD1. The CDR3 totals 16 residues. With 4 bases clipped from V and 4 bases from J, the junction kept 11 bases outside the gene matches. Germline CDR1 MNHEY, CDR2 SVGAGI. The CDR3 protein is CASSSLSDRGGYEQYF. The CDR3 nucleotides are TGTGCCAGCAGTTCACTTTCCGACAGGGGGGGTTACGAGCAGTACTTC.

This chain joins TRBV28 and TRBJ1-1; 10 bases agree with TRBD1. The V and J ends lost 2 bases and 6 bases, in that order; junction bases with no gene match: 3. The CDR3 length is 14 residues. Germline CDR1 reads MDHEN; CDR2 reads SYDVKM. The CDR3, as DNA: TGTGCCAGCAGTTTAGGGACAGGGGCCGCTGAAGCTTTCTTT. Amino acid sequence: CASSLGTGAAEAFF.

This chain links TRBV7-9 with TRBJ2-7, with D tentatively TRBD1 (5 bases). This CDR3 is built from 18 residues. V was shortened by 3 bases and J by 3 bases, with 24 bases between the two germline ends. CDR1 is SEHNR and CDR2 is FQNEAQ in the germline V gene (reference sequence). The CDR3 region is CASSFIYTGAQPDYEQYF. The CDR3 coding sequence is TGTGCCAGCAGCTTTATATACACAGGAGCCCAGCCAGACTACGAGCAGTACTTC.

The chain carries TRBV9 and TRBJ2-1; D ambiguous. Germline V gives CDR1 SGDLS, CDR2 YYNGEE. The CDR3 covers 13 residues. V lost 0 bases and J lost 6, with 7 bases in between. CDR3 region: CASSVGKVNEQFF. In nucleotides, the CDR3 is TGTGCCAGCAGCGTAGGGAAGGTCAATGAGCAGTTCTTC.